This entry lists 32 T cell receptor beta chains sequenced from one sample in a study of immune evolution from preneoplasia to lung adenocarcinoma (dated by TCRdb to the early 2020s). The library was made by the immunoSEQ multiplex PCR assay. Sourced from immuneACCESS, this table was stored by TCRdb with only in-frame sequences that have V and J called. A share of the clones is absent; for the studies checked, an unresolved V gene accounts for under half, and the remainder has no known explanation. This sample holds some 15,000 clones; over 65% were observed only once. Jointly, the top ten make up 2.5% to 3% of the sample. The sequenced sample consisted of FFPE minimally invasive lung adenocarcinoma tissue. The sample's cell subset or site, from its label and the paper: micro-invasive lung adenocarcinoma (MIA). The receptor set was obtained from a person between 60 and 79 years old with lung adenocarcinoma.

The rearrangement joins TRBV30 to TRBJ2-1; the D gene is possibly TRBD2 (5 bases). The CDR3 extends over 13 amino acids. Trimming took 0 bases from V and 4 from J, leaving 7 bases between them. In germline, CDR1 is GTSNPN, CDR2 SVGIG (reference sequence). The CDR3 bases are TGTGCCTGGAGTGTACGGGAATACAATGAGCAGTTCTTC. The encoded protein is CAWSVREYNEQFF.

The V gene is TRBV7-2, the J gene TRBJ2-3; D is possibly TRBD1 (6 bases). Germline assignment: CDR1 SGHTA and CDR2 FQGNSA. The V gene lost 5 bases and the J gene lost 6 bases, with 18 bases spanning the gap. The CDR3 contains 15 residues. The CDR3 DNA reads as TGTGCCAGCAGCCCCGAGGGACACGGCTCGGATACGCAGTATTTT. Its protein product is CASSPEGHGSDTQYF.

This clone was seen more than once but under ten times. The chain has TRBV7-9 and TRBJ1-5; 7 nucleotides line up with TRBD1. The trim removed 5 bases at V and 5 bases at J, leaving 9 bases unmatched. Germline lookup yields CDR1 SEHNR and CDR2 FQNEAQ (reference sequence). The CDR3 runs 15 residues. CDR3 nucleotide sequence: TGTGCCAGCAGCCTTGGACAGGACAGAGATCAGCCCCAGCATTTT. It encodes CASSLGQDRDQPQHF.

The chain couples TRBV30 to TRBJ2-7; D not resolved. Germline loops: CDR1 GTSNPN, CDR2 SVGIG (reference sequence). The CDR3 is made up of 12 amino acids. V was pared by 1 base and J by 7 bases, with 11 bases between. The CDR3 is CAWSGASLEQYF. The CDR3 nucleotides read TGTGCCTGGAGTGGCGCCAGCTTGGAGCAGTACTTC.

This rearrangement joins TRBV6-5 to TRBJ2-7; perhaps TRBD1 as D (5 bases). Germline V gene data show CDR1 as MNHEY and CDR2 as SVGAGI. The length of the CDR3 is 14 residues. V dropped 4 bases and J dropped 3 bases, with 13 bases sitting between them. CDR3 bases: TGTGCCAGCAGTTCAAGGACACGGATCTACGAGCAGTACTTC. Encoded protein: CASSSRTRIYEQYF.

This clone occurred a few times. This sequence joins TRBV7-2 and TRBJ1-4, with 8 bases matching TRBD1. This CDR3 region has 15 residues. Losses at the gene ends were 4 bases for V and 8 bases for J; bases not matched to a gene: 9. CDR1 SGHTA and CDR2 FQGNSA come from the germline V gene. CDR3: CASSYQGAKGEKLFF. CDR3 DNA sequence: TGTGCCAGCAGCTACCAGGGGGCAAAGGGGGAAAAACTGTTTTTT.

The J gene is TRBJ2-4, the V gene TRBV29-1; a weak D match, TRBD2 (5 bases). With 4 bases removed from V and 8 bases from J, the gap between germline ends came to 15 bases. The CDR3 runs 13 residues. Per the germline V gene, CDR1 is SQVTM and CDR2 is ANQGSEA. DNA for the CDR3: TGCAGCGTTGCGGACGGGGTCATGGACATTCAGTACTTC. Translated, it gives CSVADGVMDIQYF.

The V and J genes are TRBV7-8 and TRBJ1-5; 8 bases line up with TRBD1. V shed 3 bases and J 4 bases; nucleotides not matched to a gene: 5. CDR3 size: 15 residues. In germline, CDR1 is SGHVS, CDR2 FQNEAQ. The CDR3 loop is CASSFRGQVNQPQHF. DNA of the CDR3: TGTGCCAGCAGCTTCAGGGGGCAGGTAAATCAGCCCCAGCATTTT.

The rearrangement links TRBV10-1 to TRBJ2-1, with 7 bases lining up with TRBD2. This CDR3 is built from 14 residues. V dropped 4 bases and J dropped 5; count of bases not matched to a gene: 5. The germline V gene has CDR1 WNHNN and CDR2 SYGVQD (reference sequence). This CDR3 is CASSGGLVHNEQFF. The CDR3 nucleotides read TGCGCCAGCAGTGGAGGACTAGTGCACAATGAGCAGTTCTTC.

The CDR3 is CASSKGPGLCGRPDDITDTQYF. The CDR3, as DNA: TGTGCCAGCAGCAAAGGGCCGGGGTTGTGCGGGAGGCCCGATGATATTACAGATACGCAGTATTTT. V usage is TRBV21-1 and J usage is TRBJ2-3; the table's D call, TRBD2, was not checked against the DNA. TRBV21-1 is marked as a pseudogene. This CDR3 is built from 22 residues.

The chain uses TRBV27 and TRBJ1-6; D is perhaps TRBD1 (5 bases). The length of the CDR3 is 14 residues. Per the germline V gene, CDR1 is MNHEY and CDR2 is SMNVEV (reference sequence). Trimming removed 2 bases from V and 10 bases from J, with 12 bases in between. The CDR3 protein is CASSLPGSFSPLHF. The CDR3 DNA reads TGTGCCAGCAGTTTACCAGGGAGCTTCTCACCCCTCCACTTT.

The table lists this clone with a few counts. J is TRBJ1-5 and V is TRBV19; 9 positions agree with TRBD1. The CDR3 has 15 residues. V lost 7 bases and J lost 4; bases outside the gene matches: 8. Germline CDR1 is LNHDA and CDR2 is SQIVND (reference sequence). CDR3 amino acids: CASTPGTGSNQPQHF. The CDR3 bases are TGTGCCAGTACCCCCGGGACAGGGAGTAATCAGCCCCAGCATTTT.

V usage is TRBV27 and J usage is TRBJ2-1, with D perhaps matching TRBD2 (6 bases). V was trimmed by 2 bases and J by 14 bases, leaving 16 bases between them. The CDR3 runs to 13 residues. CDR1 is MNHEY and CDR2 is SMNVEV in the germline V gene (reference sequence). The CDR3, as DNA: TGTGCCAGCAGTTTAGAGGGATGGAGGGGAAAGTTCTTC. It translates to CASSLEGWRGKFF.

V is TRBV4-1 and J is TRBJ2-1, with 7 bases fitting TRBD2. This CDR3 region has 14 residues. Germline V gives CDR1 MGHRA, CDR2 YSYEKL. The J segment lost 0 bases and the V segment lost 5 bases, leaving 1 base of the junction unmatched. The DNA of the CDR3 is TGCGCCAGCAGCGGCGGGAGCTCCTACAATGAGCAGTTCTTC. This translates into CASSGGSSYNEQFF.

The chain is built from TRBV6-5 and TRBJ2-7; 7 bases align to TRBD2. CDR1 is MNHEY and CDR2 is SVGAGI in the germline V gene. Trimming removed 6 bases from V and 6 bases from J; junction bases left unmatched: 8. The CDR3 sequence is 13 residues long. CDR3 sequence reads: CASSPRGVFEQYF. CDR3 coding DNA: TGTGCCAGCAGCCCCCGGGGGGTCTTCGAGCAGTACTTC.

V gene TRBV21-1 combines with J gene TRBJ2-7. TRBV21-1 has pseudogene status. The CDR3 extends over 14 amino acids. Here the CDR3 DNA reads TGTGCCAGCAGCAAAGATGGGGGGCCCTACGAGCAGTACTTC. This sequence encodes CASSKDGGPYEQYF.

This clone was observed once. In nucleotides, the CDR3 is TGTGCCAGCAGCTTAGTCTCTCAGCTCTCTGGAAACACCATATATTTT. As protein: CASSLVSQLSGNTIYF. The gene calls are TRBV7-9 and TRBJ1-3, with D unresolved. Germline-derived CDR1 and CDR2 are SEHNR and FQNEAQ (reference sequence). The CDR3 loop spans 16 amino acids. V shed 1 base and J shed 0 bases, with 10 bases lying between them. The variable domain in full, with the rest retrieved from reference TRBV7-9 and TRBJ1-3, is DTGVSQNPRHKITKRGQNVTFRCDPISEHNRLYWYRQTLGQGPEFLTYFQNEAQLEKSRLLSDRFSAERPKGSFSTLEIQRTEQGDSAMYLCASSLVSQLSGNTIYFGEGSWLTVV.

This clone was counted a few times. The chain joins TRBV27 to TRBJ2-1; the D call may be TRBD1 or TRBD2 (5 bases each). The CDR3 extends over 16 amino acids. Looked up from germline, CDR1 is MNHEY and CDR2 is SMNVEV (reference sequence). V lost 5 bases and J 8 bases, leaving 22 bases between the germline ends. In nucleotides, the CDR3 is TGTGCCAGCAGTCCCCCCTCCCAATGGATGGGGGATGAGCAGTTCTTC. Translating gives CASSPPSQWMGDEQFF.

This clone has just a few counts. The chain carries TRBV29-1 and TRBJ2-5; 8 bases agree with TRBD2. The J segment lost 0 bases and the V segment lost 6 bases, leaving 6 bases of the junction unmatched. CDR3 length: 14 residues. Germline V CDR1 and CDR2: SQVTM, ANQGSEA. CDR3 sequence (DNA): TGCAGCGTAGAACTAGCGGTCCACCAAGAGACCCAGTACTTC. Translating gives CSVELAVHQETQYF. Drawing the rest from reference TRBV29-1 and TRBJ2-5, the complete variable domain is SAVISQKPSRDICQRGTSLTIQCQVDSQVTMMFWYRQQPGQSLTLIATANQGSEATYESGFVIDKFPISRPNLTFSTLTVSNMSPEDSSIYLCSVELAVHQETQYFGPGTRLLVL.

This rearrangement joins TRBV7-3 to TRBJ2-2; 7 bases are shared with TRBD1. CDR1 and CDR2 from the germline V gene are SGHTA and FQGTGA. After removal of 5 bases from V and 6 bases from J, the junction contained 3 bases not matched to a gene. CDR3 length: 13 amino acids. The DNA of the CDR3 is TGTGCCAGCAGCCGACAGGGATCCGGGGAGCTGTTTTTT. It specifies CASSRQGSGELFF.

This clone showed up just once. The chain couples TRBV4-3 to TRBJ2-7, with 7 bases lining up with TRBD1. The CDR3 has 15 amino acids. Per germline, CDR1 LGHNA and CDR2 YSLEER. Unmatched junction bases numbered 5, after V lost 1 base and J lost 2 bases. In nucleotides, the CDR3 is TGCGCCAGCAGCCAAGGTCCAGGGGGAACCTACGAGCAGTACTTC. Residues: CASSQGPGGTYEQYF.

The chain combines TRBV28 with TRBJ1-2; tentatively, D is TRBD1 (5 bases). Trimming cost V 5 bases and J 4 bases, with 8 bases left between them. The CDR3 covers 12 residues. The germline V gene has CDR1 MDHEN and CDR2 SYDVKM. As DNA, the CDR3 is TGTGCCAGCAGTCCCGGGACCTATGGCTACACCTTC. Its protein product is CASSPGTYGYTF.

The rearrangement links TRBV14 to TRBJ1-1; D uncertain. The CDR3 loop spans 13 amino acids. Germline assignment: CDR1 SGHDN and CDR2 FVKESK. The V gene lost 4 bases and the J gene lost 3 bases, with 9 bases spanning the gap. CDR3 protein: CASSLQVHTEAFF. CDR3 DNA sequence: TGTGCCAGCAGCCTTCAGGTGCACACTGAAGCTTTCTTT.

This chain joins TRBV11-3 and TRBJ2-1; 9 bases match TRBD2. The V and J ends lost 5 bases and 5 bases, in that order; junction bases with no gene match: 10. This CDR3 contains 16 residues. Germline loops: CDR1 SGHNT, CDR2 YENEEA. The DNA for the CDR3 is TGTGCCAGCAGCCCGTGGGGGCGGGGGGGAGACAATGAGCAGTTCTTC. This sequence encodes CASSPWGRGGDNEQFF.

The rearrangement joins TRBV6-5 to TRBJ1-4; TRBD1 aligns across 10 bases. Germline V gene sequence: CDR1 MNHEY, CDR2 SVGAGI. The CDR3 loop spans 15 amino acids. V dropped 3 bases and J dropped 8; count of bases not matched to a gene: 6. CDR3 in DNA: TGTGCCAGCAGTTATTCTGGGACAGGGGACGAAAAACTGTTTTTT. As protein: CASSYSGTGDEKLFF.

The CDR3, as DNA: TGCGCCAGCAGCGAGGAACGGGGTTACACAGATACGCAGTATTTT. Its protein is CASSEERGYTDTQYF. V and J are TRBV5-1 and TRBJ2-3, with D maybe TRBD2 (5 bases). There are 15 residues in the CDR3. Trimming left V 4 bases short and J 2 bases short, with 14 bases between. Germline V gene sequence: CDR1 SGHRS, CDR2 YFSETQ.

This clone was seen a handful of times. The V gene is TRBV5-1, the J gene TRBJ2-5; the D is unclear. CDR3 length: 13 amino acids. Germline CDR1 reads SGHRS; CDR2 reads YFSETQ. Trimming removed 1 base at V and 1 base at J, with 5 bases between. The CDR3 spells CASSLRPQETQYF. For the CDR3, the DNA is TGCGCCAGCAGCTTGAGGCCCCAAGAGACCCAGTACTTC. Using reference TRBV5-1 and TRBJ2-5 for the parts outside the CDR3, the full variable domain is KAGVTQTPRYLIKTRGQQVTLSCSPISGHRSVSWYQQTPGQGLQFLFEYFSETQRNKGNFPGRFSGRQFSNSRSEMNVSTLELGDSALYLCASSLRPQETQYFGPGTRLLVL.

The chain combines TRBV4-3 with TRBJ1-3, with no clear D. This CDR3 spans 15 amino acids. V gave up 1 base and J gave up 4 bases, with 11 bases separating them. CDR1 and CDR2 from the germline V gene are LGHNA and YSLEER. The CDR3 nucleotides are TGCGCCAGCAGCCAAGTTGCGGGGAGAGGAAACACCATATATTTT. It specifies CASSQVAGRGNTIYF.

This clone was found a few times. V usage is TRBV18 and J usage is TRBJ2-7, with 9 nucleotides matching TRBD1. CDR3 length: 15 residues. CDR1 and CDR2 from the germline V gene are KGHSH and LQKENI. V gave up 6 bases and J gave up 7 bases; unmatched junction bases: 13. As DNA, the CDR3 is TGTGCCAGCTCGCCGGAACAGGGGGCGTCGGGTGAGCAGTACTTC. Amino acid sequence: CASSPEQGASGEQYF. The full variable domain, in which reference TRBV18 and TRBJ2-7 provide the parts outside the CDR3, is NAGVMQNPRHLVRRRGQEARLRCSPMKGHSHVYWYRQLPEEGLKFMVYLQKENIIDESGMPKERFSAEFPKEGPSILRIQQVVRGDSAAYFCASSPEQGASGEQYFGPGTRLTVT.

The chain joins TRBV7-3 to TRBJ2-1; a possible D gene is TRBD2 (5 bases). The germline V and J ends were trimmed by 2 bases and 4 bases, with 12 bases remaining between them. CDR3 length: 15 residues. Germline values: CDR1 SGHTA, CDR2 FQGTGA. The chain's CDR3 is CASSLGLADYNEQFF. CDR3 sequence (DNA): TGTGCCAGCAGCTTAGGTCTAGCAGATTACAATGAGCAGTTCTTC.

CDR3 DNA: TGTGCCTTCCGACATCGGGCGGACGAAAAACTGTTTTTT. Protein: CAFRHRADEKLFF. The chain carries TRBV30 and TRBJ1-4; D is ambiguous. The CDR3 extends over 13 amino acids. CDR1 is GTSNPN and CDR2 is SVGIG in the germline V gene (reference sequence). The V end lost 7 bases, the J end lost 8 bases, and 17 bases lay between the germline ends.

This rearrangement joins TRBV6-9 to TRBJ2-5; 10 bases match TRBD2. CDR1 is MNHGY, CDR2 SVAAGI, per germline. The CDR3 extends over 14 amino acids. J was trimmed by 1 base and V by 5 bases; bases with no gene match: 1. The CDR3: CASSGLAVQETQYF. CDR3 coding DNA: TGTGCCAGCAGTGGACTAGCGGTCCAAGAGACCCAGTACTTC.